These T cell receptor beta chains were read from a single sample in a study of blood T cells in healthy people across ages. TCRdb used MiXCR to reprocess the 5' RACE reads, holding one entry per CDR3 protein. The repertoire holds under 1,100,000 distinct CDR3 sequences, with roughly a quarter as singletons. The same data also went into a second study, on T cells of mothers and their children.

Material for sequencing was blood. Receptors were obtained from a girl aged 2-15 years in good health. The CDR3 runs from the conserved cysteine through the conserved F or W. D genes are given only for firm matches. Not all rows give a size; the values are once, few, many and, for expanded clones, a class.

clone size: few; D gene: -; J gene: TRBJ2-3; V gene: TRBV9; CDR3 DNA: TGTGCCAGCAGCGTAGTAGGAGAGACAGATACGCAGTACTTT; CDR3 protein: CASSVVGETDTQYF
clone size: few; D gene: -; J gene: TRBJ2-5; V gene: TRBV12-3/TRBV12-4; CDR3 DNA: TGTGCCAGCAGTTTTTCAGGCTGCGGAGAGACCCAGTACTTC; CDR3 protein: CASSFSGCGETQYF
clone size: many; D gene: TRBD1; J gene: TRBJ2-5; V gene: TRBV12-3/TRBV12-4; CDR3 DNA: TGTGCCAGCAGTGACAGGGGGCAAGAGACCCAGTACTTC; CDR3 protein: CASSDRGQETQYF
clone size: -; D gene: -; J gene: TRBJ1-5; V gene: TRBV4-1; CDR3 DNA: TGCGCCAGTAGCCCTGCAGGGCCCCACAGCAATCAGCCCCAGCATTTT; CDR3 protein: CASSPAGPHSNQPQHF
clone size: -; D gene: -; J gene: TRBJ1-1; V gene: TRBV11-2; CDR3 DNA: TGTGCCAGCAGATTCAATCAGGGGATGAACACTGAAGCTTTCTTT; CDR3 protein: CASRFNQGMNTEAFF
clone size: -; D gene: -; J gene: TRBJ1-2; V gene: TRBV10-3; CDR3 DNA: TGTGCCAGCTTGAAGGGGAATAACTATGGCTACACCTTC; CDR3 protein: CASLKGNNYGYTF
clone size: -; D gene: -; J gene: TRBJ1-2; V gene: TRBV4-1; CDR3 DNA: TGCGCCAGCAGCCACCCAGTAACGAGCTATGGCTACACCTTC; CDR3 protein: CASSHPVTSYGYTF
clone size: -; D gene: -; J gene: TRBJ2-7; V gene: TRBV3-1; CDR3 DNA: TGTGCCAGCAGCCATCGGACTCTGCACGAGCAGTACTTC; CDR3 protein: CASSHRTLHEQYF
clone size: few; D gene: -; J gene: TRBJ1-1; V gene: TRBV7-9; CDR3 DNA: TGTGCCAGCAGCTCGTTTCTGAACACTGAAGCTTTCTTT; CDR3 protein: CASSSFLNTEAFF
clone size: -; D gene: -; J gene: TRBJ2-3; V gene: TRBV29-1; CDR3 DNA: TGCAGCACTCGGGTATACCGCACAGATACGCAGTATTTT; CDR3 protein: CSTRVYRTDTQYF
clone size: -; D gene: TRBD2; J gene: TRBJ2-3; V gene: TRBV10-3; CDR3 DNA: TGTGCCATCAGTGACCAGCGGGGGGATACAGATACGCAGTATTTT; CDR3 protein: CAISDQRGDTDTQYF
clone size: many; D gene: -; J gene: TRBJ2-5; V gene: TRBV7-2; CDR3 DNA: TGTGCCAGCAGCTTAGCCGGGCTAAAAGAGACCCAGTACTTC; CDR3 protein: CASSLAGLKETQYF
clone size: -; D gene: TRBD1; J gene: TRBJ2-7; V gene: TRBV18; CDR3 DNA: TGTGCCAGCTCCCTAGCCGGGACAGGGGCTCGCGAGCAGTACTTC; CDR3 protein: CASSLAGTGAREQYF
clone size: few; D gene: TRBD2; J gene: TRBJ2-1; V gene: TRBV20-1; CDR3 DNA: TGCAGTGCCATCCCGGGAGGGGCAACGTCCTACAATGAGCAGTTCTTC; CDR3 protein: CSAIPGGATSYNEQFF
clone size: -; D gene: TRBD2; J gene: TRBJ2-2; V gene: TRBV7-2; CDR3 DNA: TGTGCCAGCAGCTTAGATTCCGGACGGGGGGAAACCGGGGAGCTGTTTTTT; CDR3 protein: CASSLDSGRGETGELFF
clone size: few; D gene: -; J gene: TRBJ1-2; V gene: TRBV5-6; CDR3 DNA: TGTGCCAGCAGCGCGACTGGAAGCTACACCTTC; CDR3 protein: CASSATGSYTF
clone size: -; D gene: -; J gene: TRBJ2-5; V gene: TRBV7-9; CDR3 DNA: TGTGCCAGCAGCTTATCCCTAGCGCCCTTCGGAGAGACCCAGTACTTC; CDR3 protein: CASSLSLAPFGETQYF
clone size: -; D gene: TRBD1; J gene: TRBJ2-6; V gene: TRBV7-3; CDR3 DNA: TGTGCCAGCAGCTTAATCCCCGGGACAGGCCTTTCTGGGGCCAACGTCCTGACTTTC; CDR3 protein: CASSLIPGTGLSGANVLTF
clone size: -; D gene: TRBD1; J gene: TRBJ1-4; V gene: TRBV5-1; CDR3 DNA: TGCGCCAGCAGGGACCGGGACAGGGGGAATGAAAAACTGTTTTTT; CDR3 protein: CASRDRDRGNEKLFF
clone size: few; D gene: -; J gene: TRBJ2-1; V gene: TRBV27; CDR3 DNA: TGTGCCAGCAGTTTAACGGCTTGGGGCTATGAGCAGTTCTTC; CDR3 protein: CASSLTAWGYEQFF
clone size: few; D gene: -; J gene: TRBJ1-2; V gene: TRBV12-3/TRBV12-4; CDR3 DNA: TGTGCCAGCAGAACAGGGAAAGCTAACTATGGCTACACCTTC; CDR3 protein: CASRTGKANYGYTF
clone size: -; D gene: -; J gene: TRBJ1-1; V gene: TRBV6-5; CDR3 DNA: TGTGCCAGCAGTCCTCTCCTGGGGGGTGAAGCTTTCTTT; CDR3 protein: CASSPLLGGEAFF
clone size: -; D gene: -; J gene: TRBJ1-2; V gene: TRBV20-1; CDR3 DNA: TGCAGTGCTAGGATGGGGTATGGCTACACCTTC; CDR3 protein: CSARMGYGYTF
clone size: few; D gene: -; J gene: TRBJ1-4; V gene: TRBV20-1; CDR3 DNA: TGCAGTGTTGGGGCCAATGAAAAACTGTTTTTT; CDR3 protein: CSVGANEKLFF
clone size: few; D gene: -; J gene: TRBJ2-7; V gene: TRBV7-9; CDR3 DNA: TGTGCCAGCAGCGGCTCGGGGACACCATACGAGCAGTACTTC; CDR3 protein: CASSGSGTPYEQYF
clone size: -; D gene: -; J gene: TRBJ2-5; V gene: TRBV5-1; CDR3 DNA: TGCGCCAGCAGCTCCTATCTAGCGAAAGAGACCCAGTACTTC; CDR3 protein: CASSSYLAKETQYF
clone size: -; D gene: -; J gene: TRBJ1-2; V gene: TRBV14; CDR3 DNA: TGTGCCAGCAGACCCGACGGATACTATGGCTACACCTTC; CDR3 protein: CASRPDGYYGYTF
clone size: -; D gene: -; J gene: TRBJ2-5; V gene: TRBV9; CDR3 DNA: TGTGCCAGCAGCTTACAGGGAGACCAAGAGACCCAGTACTTC; CDR3 protein: CASSLQGDQETQYF
clone size: few; D gene: -; J gene: TRBJ2-4; V gene: TRBV24-1; CDR3 DNA: TGTGCCACCAGTGACTCGCTGGACCTCCGAGCCAAAAACATTCAGTACTTC; CDR3 protein: CATSDSLDLRAKNIQYF
clone size: -; D gene: TRBD2; J gene: TRBJ2-7; V gene: TRBV20-1; CDR3 DNA: TGCAGTGCTGGCTTGACTAGCGGGGGGTACGAGCAGTACTTC; CDR3 protein: CSAGLTSGGYEQYF
clone size: -; D gene: -; J gene: TRBJ1-2; V gene: TRBV7-9; CDR3 DNA: TGTGCCAGCAGCTTAGCAGGGGAAGTGGGCGGCTACACCTTC; CDR3 protein: CASSLAGEVGGYTF
clone size: few; D gene: -; J gene: TRBJ2-7; V gene: TRBV9; CDR3 DNA: TGTGCCAGCAGCGTAGATTTGGGGGACACCTACGAGCAGTACTTC; CDR3 protein: CASSVDLGDTYEQYF
clone size: -; D gene: TRBD1; J gene: TRBJ2-1; V gene: TRBV7-3; CDR3 DNA: TGTGCCAGCAGCTCCTGGACAGGGGACAATGAGCAGTTCTTC; CDR3 protein: CASSSWTGDNEQFF
clone size: once; D gene: -; J gene: TRBJ1-4; V gene: TRBV7-9; CDR3 DNA: TGTACCAGCAGCCTTAGATTACCGGGGGGCGTCACTAATGAAAAACTGTTTTTT; CDR3 protein: CTSSLRLPGGVTNEKLFF
clone size: -; D gene: -; J gene: TRBJ2-1; V gene: TRBV6-6; CDR3 DNA: TGTGCCAGCAGTTCCGAGGCCCGAGGTGAGCAGTTCTTC; CDR3 protein: CASSSEARGEQFF
clone size: once; D gene: -; J gene: TRBJ2-7; V gene: TRBV29-1; CDR3 DNA: TGCAGCGTTGAGTCTTTGTCCCACGAGCAGTACTTC; CDR3 protein: CSVESLSHEQYF
clone size: -; D gene: -; J gene: TRBJ1-1; V gene: TRBV3-1; CDR3 DNA: TGTGCCAGCAGCCAGGAGACAGGAGATGGAGCTTTCTTT; CDR3 protein: CASSQETGDGAFF
clone size: -; D gene: -; J gene: TRBJ2-3; V gene: TRBV11-2; CDR3 DNA: TGTGCCAGCAGACACACCCTCGGGGCGCAGTATTTT; CDR3 protein: CASRHTLGAQYF
clone size: few; D gene: -; J gene: TRBJ2-3; V gene: TRBV29-1; CDR3 DNA: TGCAGCGCCGGCGGGGGCCCCCTAGATACGCAGTATTTT; CDR3 protein: CSAGGGPLDTQYF